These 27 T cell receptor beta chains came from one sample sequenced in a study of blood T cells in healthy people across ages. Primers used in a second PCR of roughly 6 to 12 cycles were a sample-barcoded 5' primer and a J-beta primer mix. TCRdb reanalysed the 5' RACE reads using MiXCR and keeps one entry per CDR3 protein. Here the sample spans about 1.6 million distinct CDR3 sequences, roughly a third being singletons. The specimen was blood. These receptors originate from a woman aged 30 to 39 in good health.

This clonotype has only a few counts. The CDR3 here is CASSRWTGPEQFF. The CDR3 DNA sequence: TGTGCCAGCAGCCGGTGGACAGGCCCGGAGCAGTTCTTC. The chain recombines TRBV7-2 with TRBJ2-1; 7 nucleotides align to TRBD1. The CDR3 has 13 residues. Unmatched junction bases numbered 8, after V lost 5 bases and J lost 10 bases. From germline, CDR1 is SGHTA and CDR2 FQGNSA.

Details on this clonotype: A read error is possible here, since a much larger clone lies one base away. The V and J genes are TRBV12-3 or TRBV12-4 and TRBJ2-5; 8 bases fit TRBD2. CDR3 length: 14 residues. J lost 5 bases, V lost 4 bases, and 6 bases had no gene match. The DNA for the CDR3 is TGTGCCAGCAGTTCTCGGGGGGGGCTGGAGACCCAGTACTTC. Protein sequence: CASSSRGGLETQYF.

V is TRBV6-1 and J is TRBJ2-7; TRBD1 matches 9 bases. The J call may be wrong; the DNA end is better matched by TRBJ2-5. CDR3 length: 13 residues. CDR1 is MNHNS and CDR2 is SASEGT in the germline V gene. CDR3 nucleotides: TGTGCCAGCCCGAGCGGGACAGGGGAGACCCAGTACTTC. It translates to CASPSGTGETQYF.

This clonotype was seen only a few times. The CDR3 loop is CSARDPSRTGTDTQYF. Written as DNA, the CDR3 is TGCAGTGCTAGAGATCCCTCCAGGACCGGCACAGATACGCAGTATTTT. The chain joins TRBV20-1 to TRBJ2-3, with D unresolved. V shed 0 bases and J shed 1 base, with 14 bases lying between them. The CDR3 consists of 16 residues. Germline V CDR1 and CDR2: DFQATT, SNEGSKA (reference sequence).

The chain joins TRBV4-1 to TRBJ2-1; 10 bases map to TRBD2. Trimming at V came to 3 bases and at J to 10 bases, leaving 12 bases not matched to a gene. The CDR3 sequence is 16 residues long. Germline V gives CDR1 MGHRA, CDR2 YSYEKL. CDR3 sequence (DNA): TGCGCCAGCAGCCACCCCGGGGCCAGCGGGGGGGTCGAGCAGTTCTTC. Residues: CASSHPGASGGVEQFF.

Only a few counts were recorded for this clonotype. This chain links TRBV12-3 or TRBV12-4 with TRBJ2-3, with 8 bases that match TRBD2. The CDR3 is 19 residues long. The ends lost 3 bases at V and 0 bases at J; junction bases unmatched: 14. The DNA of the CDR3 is TGTGCCAGCAGTTTTTTTGGCGGGGGGCCTCCATTAAGCACAGATACGCAGTATTTT. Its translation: CASSFFGGGPPLSTDTQYF.

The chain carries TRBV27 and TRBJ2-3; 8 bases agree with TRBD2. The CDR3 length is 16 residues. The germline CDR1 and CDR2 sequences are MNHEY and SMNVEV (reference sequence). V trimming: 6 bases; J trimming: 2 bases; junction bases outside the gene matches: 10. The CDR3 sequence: CASSLVSGTATDTQYF. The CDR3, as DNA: TGTGCCAGCAGCTTAGTTAGCGGGACTGCCACAGATACGCAGTATTTT.

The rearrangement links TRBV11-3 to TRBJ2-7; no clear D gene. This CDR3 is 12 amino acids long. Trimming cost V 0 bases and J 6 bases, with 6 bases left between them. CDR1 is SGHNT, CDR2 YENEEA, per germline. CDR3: CASSLDAPEQYF. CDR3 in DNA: TGTGCCAGCAGCTTAGATGCTCCCGAGCAGTACTTC.

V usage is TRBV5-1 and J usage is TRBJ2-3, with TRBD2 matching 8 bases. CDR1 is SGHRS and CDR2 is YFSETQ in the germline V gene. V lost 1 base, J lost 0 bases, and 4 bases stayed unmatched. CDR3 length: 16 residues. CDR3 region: CASSLRGGPSTDTQYF. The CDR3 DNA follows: TGCGCCAGCAGCTTGCGGGGGGGCCCTAGCACAGATACGCAGTATTTT.

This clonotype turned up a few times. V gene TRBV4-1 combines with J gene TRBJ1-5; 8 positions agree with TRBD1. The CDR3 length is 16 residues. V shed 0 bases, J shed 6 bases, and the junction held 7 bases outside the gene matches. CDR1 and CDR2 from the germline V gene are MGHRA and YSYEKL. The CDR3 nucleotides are TGCGCCAGCAGCCAAGAGTGGGTCAGGGGGCCTCAGCCCCAGCATTTT. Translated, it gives CASSQEWVRGPQPQHF.

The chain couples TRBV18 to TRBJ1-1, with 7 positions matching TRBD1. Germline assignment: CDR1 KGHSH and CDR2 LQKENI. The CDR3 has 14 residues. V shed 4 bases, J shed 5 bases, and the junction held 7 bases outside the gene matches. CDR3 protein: CASSQTTGFTEAFF. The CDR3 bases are TGTGCCAGCTCACAAACGACAGGGTTTACTGAAGCTTTCTTT. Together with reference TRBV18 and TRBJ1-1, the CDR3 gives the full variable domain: NAGVMQNPRHLVRRRGQEARLRCSPMKGHSHVYWYRQLPEEGLKFMVYLQKENIIDESGMPKERFSAEFPKEGPSILRIQQVVRGDSAAYFCASSQTTGFTEAFFGQGTRLTVV.

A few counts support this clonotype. CDR3 coding DNA: TGTGCCAGCAGCGCCGACAGGGGGCGCTCCTACGAGCAGTACTTC. It specifies CASSADRGRSYEQYF. J is TRBJ2-7 and V is TRBV7-9, with 10 positions matching TRBD1. The CDR3 sequence is 15 residues long. In germline, CDR1 is SEHNR, CDR2 FQNEAQ (reference sequence). The V gene end was trimmed by 5 bases and the J gene end by 0 bases; junction bases not matched to a gene: 4.

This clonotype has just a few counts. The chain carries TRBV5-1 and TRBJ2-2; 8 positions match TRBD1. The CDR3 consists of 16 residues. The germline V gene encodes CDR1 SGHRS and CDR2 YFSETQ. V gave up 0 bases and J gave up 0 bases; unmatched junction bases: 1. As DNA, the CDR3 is TGCGCCAGCAGCTTGGTGACAGGGGCGAACACCGGGGAGCTGTTTTTT. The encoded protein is CASSLVTGANTGELFF.

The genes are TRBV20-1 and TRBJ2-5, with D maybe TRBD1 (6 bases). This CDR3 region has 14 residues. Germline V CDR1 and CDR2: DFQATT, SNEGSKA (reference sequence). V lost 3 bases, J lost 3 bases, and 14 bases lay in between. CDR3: CSARLQGLKETQYF. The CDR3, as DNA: TGCAGTGCTAGGCTACAGGGTTTAAAAGAGACCCAGTACTTC.

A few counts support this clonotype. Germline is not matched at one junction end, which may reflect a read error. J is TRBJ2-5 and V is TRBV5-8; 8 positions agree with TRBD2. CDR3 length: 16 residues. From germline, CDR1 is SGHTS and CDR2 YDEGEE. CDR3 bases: TGTGCCAGCAGCTTGGCCGGGACTAGGATCCAAAAGACCCAGTACTTC. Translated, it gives CASSLAGTRIQKTQYF.

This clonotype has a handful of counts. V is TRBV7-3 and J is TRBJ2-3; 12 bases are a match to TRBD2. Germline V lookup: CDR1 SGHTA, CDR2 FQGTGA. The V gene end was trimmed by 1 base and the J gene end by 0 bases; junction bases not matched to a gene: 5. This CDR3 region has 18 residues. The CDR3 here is CASSLKGLAGTSTDTQYF. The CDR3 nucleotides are TGTGCCAGCAGCTTAAAGGGACTAGCGGGTACTAGCACAGATACGCAGTATTTT. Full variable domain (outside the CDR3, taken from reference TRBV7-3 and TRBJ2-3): GAGVSQTPSNKVTEKGKYVELRCDPISGHTALYWYRQSLGQGPEFLIYFQGTGAADDSGLPNDRFFAVRPEGSVSTLKIQRTERGDSAVYLCASSLKGLAGTSTDTQYFGPGTRLTVL.

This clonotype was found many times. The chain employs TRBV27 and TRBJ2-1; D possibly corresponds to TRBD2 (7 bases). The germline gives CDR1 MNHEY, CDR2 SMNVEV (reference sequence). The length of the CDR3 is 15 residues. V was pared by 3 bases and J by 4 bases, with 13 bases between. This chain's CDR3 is CASSFLGGGYNEQFF. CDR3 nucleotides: TGTGCCAGCAGTTTCTTGGGAGGGGGGTACAATGAGCAGTTCTTC.

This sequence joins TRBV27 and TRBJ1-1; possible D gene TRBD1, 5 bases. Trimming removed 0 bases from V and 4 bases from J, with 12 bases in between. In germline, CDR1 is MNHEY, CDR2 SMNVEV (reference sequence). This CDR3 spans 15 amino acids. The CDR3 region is CASSLSGRGFTEAFF. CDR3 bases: TGTGCCAGCAGTTTATCGGGGAGGGGCTTCACTGAAGCTTTCTTT.

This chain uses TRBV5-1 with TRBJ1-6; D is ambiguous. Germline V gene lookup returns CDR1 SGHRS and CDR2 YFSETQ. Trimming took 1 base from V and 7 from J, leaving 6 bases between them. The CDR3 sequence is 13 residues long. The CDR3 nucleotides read TGCGCCAGCAGCTTGTACGCCAATTCACCCCTCCACTTT. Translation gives CASSLYANSPLHF.

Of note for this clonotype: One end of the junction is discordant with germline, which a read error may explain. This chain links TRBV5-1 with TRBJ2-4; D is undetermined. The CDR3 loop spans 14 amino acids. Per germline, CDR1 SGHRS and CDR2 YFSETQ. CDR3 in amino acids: CASKGDQAKNIQCF. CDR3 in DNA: TGCGCCAGCAAAGGAGATCAAGCCAAAAACATTCAGTGCTTC. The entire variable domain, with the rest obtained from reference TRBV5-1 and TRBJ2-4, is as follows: KAGVTQTPRYLIKTRGQQVTLSCSPISGHRSVSWYQQTPGQGLQFLFEYFSETQRNKGNFPGRFSGRQFSNSRSEMNVSTLELGDSALYLCASKGDQAKNIQCFGAGTRLSVL.

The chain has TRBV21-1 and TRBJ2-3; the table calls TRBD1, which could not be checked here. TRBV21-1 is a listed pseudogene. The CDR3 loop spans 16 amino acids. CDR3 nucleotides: TGTGCCAGCAGCACCAAGGGGTATGAAGTCACAGATACGCAGTATTTT. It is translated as CASSTKGYEVTDTQYF.

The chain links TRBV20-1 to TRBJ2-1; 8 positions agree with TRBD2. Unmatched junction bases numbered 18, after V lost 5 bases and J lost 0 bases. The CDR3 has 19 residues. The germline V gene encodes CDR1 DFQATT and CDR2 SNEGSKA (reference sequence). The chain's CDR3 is CSALERGPYRYSSYNEQFF. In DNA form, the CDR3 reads TGCAGTGCTCTCGAGCGGGGGCCGTACAGATATAGCTCCTACAATGAGCAGTTCTTC.

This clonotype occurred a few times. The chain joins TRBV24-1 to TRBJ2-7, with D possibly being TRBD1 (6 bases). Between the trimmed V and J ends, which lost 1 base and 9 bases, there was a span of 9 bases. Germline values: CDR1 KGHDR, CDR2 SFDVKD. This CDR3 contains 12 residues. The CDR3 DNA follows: TGTGCCACCAGTGATTTCACAGGGAGGCAGTACTTC. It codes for CATSDFTGRQYF.

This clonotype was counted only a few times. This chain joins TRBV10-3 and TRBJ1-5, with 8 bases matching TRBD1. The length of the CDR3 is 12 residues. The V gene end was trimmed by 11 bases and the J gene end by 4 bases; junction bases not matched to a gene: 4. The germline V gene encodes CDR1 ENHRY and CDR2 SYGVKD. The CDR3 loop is CAATGGNQPQHF. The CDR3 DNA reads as TGTGCCGCCACAGGGGGGAATCAGCCCCAGCATTTT.

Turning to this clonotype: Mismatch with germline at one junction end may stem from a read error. In nucleotides, the CDR3 is TGTGCCTGCAGGGGAGCGGGGACTGAAGCTTTCTTT. Translating gives CACRGAGTEAFF. This rearrangement joins TRBV27 to TRBJ1-1; D possibly corresponds to TRBD1 (6 bases). Germline loops: CDR1 MNHEY, CDR2 SMNVEV (reference sequence). CDR3 size: 12 residues.

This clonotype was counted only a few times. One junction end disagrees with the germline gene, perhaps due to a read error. In nucleotides, the CDR3 is TGTGCCAGCAGCTACTCGAGGGGGGCCGGAGATACGCAGTATTTT. Translation gives CASSYSRGAGDTQYF. The chain employs TRBV6-5 and TRBJ2-3, with D tentatively TRBD1 or TRBD2 (6 bases each). Germline V lookup: CDR1 MNHEY, CDR2 SVGAGI. The CDR3 is made up of 15 amino acids.

In DNA, the CDR3 is TGTGCCACCCGGGCCAAGGAGGCCTTCCTAGACTATGGCTACACCTTC. It yields the protein CATRAKEAFLDYGYTF. The chain uses TRBV27 and TRBJ1-2; D remains unclear. Germline CDR1 is MNHEY and CDR2 is SMNVEV (reference sequence). The CDR3 spans 16 residues. With 10 bases removed from V and 3 bases from J, the gap between germline ends came to 24 bases.